This entry features one TCR beta chain sequence. Its cognate antigen is unknown. This specimen comes from a study of cytomegalovirus exposure and HLA in healthy donors. The wider study: A prior analysis found about 110 million unique TCR beta sequences from around 180 million T cells.

The CDR3 covers 12 residues. The V end was cut by 4 bases, the J end by 5 bases, with 8 bases between. Germline V gene lookup returns CDR1 SNHLY and CDR2 FYNNEI. PCR amplification relied on 60 Vbeta primers (plus 13 Jbeta primers). The repertoire was sequenced with immunoSEQ multiplex PCR; TCRdb's copy has only in-frame clones and lacks some. The sample includes roughly 75,000 clones. Findings and caveats of the study: Per published accounts, TCR beta sequences correctly predicted the HLA-A and HLA-B alleles of most subjects.

The receptor's source is a man in his forties in good health and CMV-seronegative. Sequenced sample: PBMCs. The V and J genes are TRBV2 and TRBJ2-5; D may be TRBD2 (6 bases). The CDR3 DNA reads as TGTGCCAGCAGTGCTAGCGCGGAGACCCAGTACTTC. Its translation: CASSASAETQYF.